What follows are 8 T cell receptor beta chains derived from one specimen sequenced in a study of T cell changes during pregnancy in multiple sclerosis. Repertoires were generated with immunoSEQ multiplex PCR, while TCRdb's copy carries only in-frame clones and drops some. The repertoire includes over 45,000 clones, roughly nine tenths of them detected once, and about 1.5% sits in the top ten. Specimen: peripheral blood, collected in the first trimester of pregnancy. These receptor sequences come from a female donor in good health, enrolled as a control in a pregnancy study.

The genes are TRBV4-3 and TRBJ1-1, with no clear D. Looked up from germline, CDR1 is LGHNA and CDR2 is YSLEER. There are 15 residues in the CDR3. V dropped 3 bases and J dropped 1 base, with 12 bases sitting between them. The CDR3 DNA reads TGCGCCAGCAGCCAGAAGATATCGGGGAACACTGAAGCTTTCTTT. This translates into CASSQKISGNTEAFF.

J is TRBJ1-2 and V is TRBV28; 8 bases are a match to TRBD1. This CDR3 has 13 amino acids. Germline CDR1 and CDR2: MDHEN and SYDVKM. After removal of 7 bases from V and 4 bases from J, the junction contained 5 bases not matched to a gene. The CDR3 loop reads CASTVTGAYGYTF. The CDR3 region has the DNA TGTGCCAGCACTGTGACAGGGGCCTATGGCTACACCTTC.

This chain connects TRBV7-2 to TRBJ1-1; D is possibly TRBD1 (6 bases). Germline CDR1 SGHTA, CDR2 FQGNSA. V dropped 3 bases and J dropped 12 bases, with 17 bases sitting between them. This CDR3 spans 13 amino acids. CDR3 DNA sequence: TGTGCCAGCAGCTTGTTGGGACAAGGTACGACTTTCTTT. It codes for CASSLLGQGTTFF.

This clone was counted only a few times. The chain links TRBV4-1 to TRBJ2-2, with 7 positions matching TRBD2. From germline, CDR1 is MGHRA and CDR2 YSYEKL. The CDR3 covers 16 residues. V gave up 1 base and J gave up 5 bases; unmatched junction bases: 7. The CDR3 sequence: CASSQVETSMTGELFF. The CDR3 nucleotides read TGCGCCAGCAGCCAAGTCGAGACTAGCATGACCGGGGAGCTGTTTTTT.

The genes are TRBV18 and TRBJ1-2, with 9 bases identical to TRBD1. Trimming took 3 bases from V and 3 from J; bases not matched to a gene: 5. Germline CDR1 KGHSH, CDR2 LQKENI. The CDR3 has 15 residues. CDR3 amino acids: CASSPLDRGDYGYTF. DNA of the CDR3: TGTGCCAGCTCACCCTTGGACAGGGGAGACTATGGCTACACCTTC.

This chain uses TRBV27 with TRBJ2-7; the D gene is possibly TRBD1 (5 bases). The V and J ends lost 0 bases and 3 bases respectively, with 12 bases between them. Germline lookup yields CDR1 MNHEY and CDR2 SMNVEV (reference sequence). The CDR3 has 15 amino acids. CDR3 coding DNA: TGTGCCAGCAGTTTATCGTTGCAGGGCATCTACGAGCAGTACTTC. Translating gives CASSLSLQGIYEQYF.

The CDR3 spells CASSLRGNTGELFF. In DNA form, the CDR3 reads TGTGCCAGCAGCTTACGGGGGAACACCGGGGAGCTGTTTTTT. V usage is TRBV7-2 and J usage is TRBJ2-2, with D perhaps TRBD2 (5 bases). The CDR3 has 14 residues. Germline-derived CDR1 and CDR2 are SGHTA and FQGNSA. Trimming took 2 bases from V and 1 from J, leaving 5 bases between them.

The V gene is TRBV6-5, the J gene TRBJ1-4; D is undetermined. The CDR3 covers 13 residues. Trimming cost V 7 bases and J 7 bases, with 13 bases left between them. Germline V gives CDR1 MNHEY, CDR2 SVGAGI. The CDR3 bases are TGTGCCAGCACCCGTCGGTCGGGTGAAAAACTGTTTTTT. Amino acid sequence: CASTRRSGEKLFF.